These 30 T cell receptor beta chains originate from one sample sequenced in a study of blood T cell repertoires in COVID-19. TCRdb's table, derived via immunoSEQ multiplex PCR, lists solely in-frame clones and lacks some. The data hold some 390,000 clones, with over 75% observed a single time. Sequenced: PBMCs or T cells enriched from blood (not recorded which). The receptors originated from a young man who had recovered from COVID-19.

The CDR3 DNA follows: TGTGCCAGTAGGTATCGGGACAGGGGGGATACTGAAGCTTTCTTT. This encodes CASRYRDRGDTEAFF. The V call is TRBV19, the J call TRBJ1-1; 11 positions agree with TRBD1. Losses at the gene ends were 6 bases for V and 5 bases for J; bases not matched to a gene: 8. CDR1 and CDR2 (germline): LNHDA, SQIVND (reference sequence). The CDR3 extends over 15 amino acids.

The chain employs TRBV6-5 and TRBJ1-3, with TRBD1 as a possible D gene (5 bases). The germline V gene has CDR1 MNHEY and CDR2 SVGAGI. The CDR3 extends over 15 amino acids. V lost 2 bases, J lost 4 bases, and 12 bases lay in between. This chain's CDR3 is CASSYDSSTGNTIYF. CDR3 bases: TGTGCCAGCAGTTACGACAGTTCTACAGGAAACACCATATATTTT.

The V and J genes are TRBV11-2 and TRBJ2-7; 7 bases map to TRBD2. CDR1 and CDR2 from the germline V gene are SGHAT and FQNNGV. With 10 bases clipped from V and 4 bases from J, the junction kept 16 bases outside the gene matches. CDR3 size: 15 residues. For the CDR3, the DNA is TGTGCCATTCACGAATGGGAGGGGCAGGGTTACGAGCAGTACTTC. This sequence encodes CAIHEWEGQGYEQYF.

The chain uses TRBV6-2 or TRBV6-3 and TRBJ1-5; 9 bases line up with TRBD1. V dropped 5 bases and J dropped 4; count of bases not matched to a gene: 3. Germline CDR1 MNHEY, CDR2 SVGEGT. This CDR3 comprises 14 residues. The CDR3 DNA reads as TGTGCCAGCAGTGACAGGGGGGGAAATCAGCCCCAGCATTTT. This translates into CASSDRGGNQPQHF.

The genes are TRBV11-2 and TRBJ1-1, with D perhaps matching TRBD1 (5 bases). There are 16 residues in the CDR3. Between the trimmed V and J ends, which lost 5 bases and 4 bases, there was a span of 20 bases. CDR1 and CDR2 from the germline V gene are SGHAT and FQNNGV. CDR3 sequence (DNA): TGTGCCAGCAGCAATATAAGGGGTGAGGTTGGCACTGAAGCTTTCTTT. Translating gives CASSNIRGEVGTEAFF.

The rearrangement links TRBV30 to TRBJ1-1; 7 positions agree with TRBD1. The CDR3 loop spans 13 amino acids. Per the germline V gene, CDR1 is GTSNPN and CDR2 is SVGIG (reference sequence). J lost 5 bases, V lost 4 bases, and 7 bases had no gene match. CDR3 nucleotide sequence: TGTGCCTGGAAGCGGACAGGCGGTACTGAAGCTTTCTTT. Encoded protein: CAWKRTGGTEAFF.

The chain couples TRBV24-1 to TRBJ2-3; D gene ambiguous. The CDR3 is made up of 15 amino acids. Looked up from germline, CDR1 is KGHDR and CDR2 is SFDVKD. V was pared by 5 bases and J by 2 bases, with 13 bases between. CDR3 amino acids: CATSGITEYTDTQYF. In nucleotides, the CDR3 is TGTGCCACCAGTGGGATTACAGAATACACAGATACGCAGTATTTT.

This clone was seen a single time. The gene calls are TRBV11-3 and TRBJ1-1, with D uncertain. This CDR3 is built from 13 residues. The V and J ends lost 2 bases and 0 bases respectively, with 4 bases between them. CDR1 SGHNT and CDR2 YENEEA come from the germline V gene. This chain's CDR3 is CASSLLLNTEAFF. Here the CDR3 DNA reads TGTGCCAGCAGCTTACTTCTGAACACTGAAGCTTTCTTT.

CDR3: CASSLDTGRVGETQYF. CDR3 nucleotides: TGCGCCAGCAGCTTGGACACAGGGAGGGTGGGGGAGACCCAGTACTTC. V and J are TRBV5-1 and TRBJ2-5; D is perhaps TRBD2 (7 bases). Looked up from germline, CDR1 is SGHRS and CDR2 is YFSETQ. Trimming shortened V by 0 bases and J by 5 bases, and 17 bases separated the two germline ends. CDR3 length equals 16 residues. The full variable domain, completed using reference TRBV5-1 and TRBJ2-5, is KAGVTQTPRYLIKTRGQQVTLSCSPISGHRSVSWYQQTPGQGLQFLFEYFSETQRNKGNFPGRFSGRQFSNSRSEMNVSTLELGDSALYLCASSLDTGRVGETQYFGPGTRLLVL.

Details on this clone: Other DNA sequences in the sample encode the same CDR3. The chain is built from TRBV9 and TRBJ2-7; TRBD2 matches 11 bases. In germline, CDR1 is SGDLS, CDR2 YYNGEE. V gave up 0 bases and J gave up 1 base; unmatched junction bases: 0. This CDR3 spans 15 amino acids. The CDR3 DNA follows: TGTGCCAGCAGCGTAGGACTAGCGGGATCCTACGAGCAGTACTTC. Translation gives CASSVGLAGSYEQYF.

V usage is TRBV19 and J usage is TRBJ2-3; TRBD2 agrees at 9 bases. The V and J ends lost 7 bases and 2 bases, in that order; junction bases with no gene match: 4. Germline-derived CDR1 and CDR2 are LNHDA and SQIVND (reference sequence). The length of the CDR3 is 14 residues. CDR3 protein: CASTSGVLTDTQYF. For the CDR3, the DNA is TGTGCCAGTACTAGCGGGGTTCTCACAGATACGCAGTATTTT.

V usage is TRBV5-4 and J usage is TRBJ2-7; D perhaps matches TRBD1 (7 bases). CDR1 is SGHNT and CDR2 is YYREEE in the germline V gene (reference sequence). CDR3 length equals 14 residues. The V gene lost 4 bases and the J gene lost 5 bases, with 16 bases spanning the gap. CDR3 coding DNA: TGTGCCAGCAGCCCACCAGACAGGGAGGACGAGCAGTACTTC. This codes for CASSPPDREDEQYF.

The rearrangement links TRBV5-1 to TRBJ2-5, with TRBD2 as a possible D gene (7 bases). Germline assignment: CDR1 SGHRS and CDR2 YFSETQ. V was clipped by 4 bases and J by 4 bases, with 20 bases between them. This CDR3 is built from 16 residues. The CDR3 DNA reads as TGCGCCAGCAGCGCCTCTCTAGGGGGAGGGGGAGAGACCCAGTACTTC. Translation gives CASSASLGGGGETQYF. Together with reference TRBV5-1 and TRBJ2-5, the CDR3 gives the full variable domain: KAGVTQTPRYLIKTRGQQVTLSCSPISGHRSVSWYQQTPGQGLQFLFEYFSETQRNKGNFPGRFSGRQFSNSRSEMNVSTLELGDSALYLCASSASLGGGGETQYFGPGTRLLVL.

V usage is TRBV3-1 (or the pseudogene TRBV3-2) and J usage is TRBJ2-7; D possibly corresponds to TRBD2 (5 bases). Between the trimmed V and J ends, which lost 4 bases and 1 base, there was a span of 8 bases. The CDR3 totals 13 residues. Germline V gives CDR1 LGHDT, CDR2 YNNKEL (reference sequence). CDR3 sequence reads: CASSPRGSYEQYF. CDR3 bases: TGTGCCAGCAGCCCTCGGGGTTCCTACGAGCAGTACTTC.

DNA of the CDR3: TGTGCCAGCAGCCAAGATGTCTACCTGAACACTGAAGCTTTCTTT. It codes for CASSQDVYLNTEAFF. The chain is built from TRBV3-1 (or the pseudogene TRBV3-2) and TRBJ1-1; D is unclear. V dropped 0 bases and J dropped 0 bases, with 8 bases sitting between them. The V gene's germline CDR1 is LGHDT and CDR2 YNNKEL (reference sequence). The CDR3 runs 15 residues.

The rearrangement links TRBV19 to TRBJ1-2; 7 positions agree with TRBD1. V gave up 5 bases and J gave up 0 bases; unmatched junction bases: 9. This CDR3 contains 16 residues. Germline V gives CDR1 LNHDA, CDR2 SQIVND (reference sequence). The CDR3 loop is CASSWQGGASNYGYTF. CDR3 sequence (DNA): TGTGCCAGTAGTTGGCAGGGGGGCGCGTCTAACTATGGCTACACCTTC.

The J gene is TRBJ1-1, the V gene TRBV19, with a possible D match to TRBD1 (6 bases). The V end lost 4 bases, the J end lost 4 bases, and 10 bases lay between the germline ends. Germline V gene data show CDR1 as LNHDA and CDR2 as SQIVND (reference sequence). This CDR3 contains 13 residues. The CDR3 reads CASSTIQGTEAFF. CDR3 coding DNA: TGTGCCAGTAGTACGATACAGGGCACTGAAGCTTTCTTT.

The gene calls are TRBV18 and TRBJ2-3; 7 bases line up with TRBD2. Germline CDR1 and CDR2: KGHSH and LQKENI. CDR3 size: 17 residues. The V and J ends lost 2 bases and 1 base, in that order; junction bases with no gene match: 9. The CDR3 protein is CASSPFESRGGTDTQYF. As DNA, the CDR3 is TGTGCCAGCTCACCATTCGAGTCACGGGGGGGCACAGATACGCAGTATTTT.

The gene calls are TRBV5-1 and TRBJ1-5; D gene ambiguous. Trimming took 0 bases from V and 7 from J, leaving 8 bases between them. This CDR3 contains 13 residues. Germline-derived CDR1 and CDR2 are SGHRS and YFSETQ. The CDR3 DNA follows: TGCGCCAGCAGCTTGGATGGGGAGCAGCCCCAGCATTTT. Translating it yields CASSLDGEQPQHF. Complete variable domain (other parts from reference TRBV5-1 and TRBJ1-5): KAGVTQTPRYLIKTRGQQVTLSCSPISGHRSVSWYQQTPGQGLQFLFEYFSETQRNKGNFPGRFSGRQFSNSRSEMNVSTLELGDSALYLCASSLDGEQPQHFGDGTRLSIL.

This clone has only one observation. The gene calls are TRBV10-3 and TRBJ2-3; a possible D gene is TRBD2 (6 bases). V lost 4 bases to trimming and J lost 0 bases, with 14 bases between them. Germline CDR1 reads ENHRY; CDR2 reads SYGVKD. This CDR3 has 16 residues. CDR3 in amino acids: CAISVGTGISTDTQYF. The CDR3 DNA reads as TGTGCCATCAGTGTGGGGACTGGAATTAGCACAGATACGCAGTATTTT.

The DNA of the CDR3 is TGTGCCAGCAGCGTAGCGGCGGGCAATGAGCAGTTCTTC. Residues: CASSVAAGNEQFF. The chain joins TRBV9 to TRBJ2-1; D is perhaps TRBD2 (5 bases). The V end lost 0 bases, the J end lost 6 bases, and 7 bases lay between the germline ends. The germline V gene encodes CDR1 SGDLS and CDR2 YYNGEE. This CDR3 region has 13 residues.

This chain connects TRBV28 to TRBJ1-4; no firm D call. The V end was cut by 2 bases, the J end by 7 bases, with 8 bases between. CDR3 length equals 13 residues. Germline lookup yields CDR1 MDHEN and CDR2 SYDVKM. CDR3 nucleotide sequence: TGTGCCAGCAGTTTAATCCAGGTTGAAAAACTGTTTTTT. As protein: CASSLIQVEKLFF.

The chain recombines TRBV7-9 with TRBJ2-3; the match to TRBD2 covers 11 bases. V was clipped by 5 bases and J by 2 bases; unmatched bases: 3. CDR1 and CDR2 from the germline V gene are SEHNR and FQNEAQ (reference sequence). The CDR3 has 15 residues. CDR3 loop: CASSQLAGATDTQYF. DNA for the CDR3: TGTGCCAGCAGCCAACTAGCGGGAGCCACAGATACGCAGTATTTT.

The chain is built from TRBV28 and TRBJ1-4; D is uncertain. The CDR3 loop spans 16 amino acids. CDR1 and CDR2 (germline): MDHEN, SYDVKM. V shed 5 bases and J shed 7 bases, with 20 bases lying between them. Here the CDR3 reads CASSPLIGREAEKLFF. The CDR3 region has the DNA TGTGCCAGCAGTCCACTAATAGGGAGGGAGGCTGAAAAACTGTTTTTT.

The CDR3 bases are TGTGCCAGCAGTGAGCAGGGGGCTTGGGAGCTGTTTTTT. This gives the protein CASSEQGAWELFF. The V gene is TRBV2, the J gene TRBJ2-2; 8 bases fit TRBD1. The CDR3 length is 13 residues. Per the germline V gene, CDR1 is SNHLY and CDR2 is FYNNEI. Losses at the gene ends were 3 bases for V and 9 bases for J; bases not matched to a gene: 3.

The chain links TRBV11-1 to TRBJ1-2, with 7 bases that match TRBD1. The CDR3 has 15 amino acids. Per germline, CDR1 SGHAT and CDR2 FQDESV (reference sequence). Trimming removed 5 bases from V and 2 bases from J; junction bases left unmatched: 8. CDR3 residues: CASSLERGPNYGYTF. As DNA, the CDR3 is TGTGCCAGCAGCCTAGAAAGGGGGCCGAACTATGGCTACACCTTC.

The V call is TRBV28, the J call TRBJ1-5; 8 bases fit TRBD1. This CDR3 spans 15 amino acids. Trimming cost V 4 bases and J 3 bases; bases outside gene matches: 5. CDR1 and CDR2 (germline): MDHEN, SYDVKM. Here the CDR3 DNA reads TGTGCCAGCAGTTCCCGACAGGGGTACAATCAGCCCCAGCATTTT. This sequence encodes CASSSRQGYNQPQHF.

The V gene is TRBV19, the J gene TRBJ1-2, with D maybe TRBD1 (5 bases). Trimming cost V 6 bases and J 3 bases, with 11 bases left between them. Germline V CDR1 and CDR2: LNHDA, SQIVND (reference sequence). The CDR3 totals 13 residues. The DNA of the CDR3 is TGTGCCAGTAGCCTACTGACAGACTATGGCTACACCTTC. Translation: CASSLLTDYGYTF. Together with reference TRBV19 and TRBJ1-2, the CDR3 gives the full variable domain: DGGITQSPKYLFRKEGQNVTLSCEQNLNHDAMYWYRQDPGQGLRLIYYSQIVNDFQKGDIAEGYSVSREKKESFPLTVTSAQKNPTAFYLCASSLLTDYGYTFGSGTRLTVV.

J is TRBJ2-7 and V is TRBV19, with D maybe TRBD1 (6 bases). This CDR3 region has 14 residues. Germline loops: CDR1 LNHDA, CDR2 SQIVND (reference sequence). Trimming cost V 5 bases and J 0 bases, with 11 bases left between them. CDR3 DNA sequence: TGTGCCAGTAGTTCACCCAGGGGCTCCTACGAGCAGTACTTC. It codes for CASSSPRGSYEQYF.

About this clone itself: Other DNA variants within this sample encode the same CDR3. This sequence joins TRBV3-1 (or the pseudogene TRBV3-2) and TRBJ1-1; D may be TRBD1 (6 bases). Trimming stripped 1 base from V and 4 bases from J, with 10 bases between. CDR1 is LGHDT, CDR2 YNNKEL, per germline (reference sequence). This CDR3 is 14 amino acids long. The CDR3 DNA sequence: TGTGCCAGCAGCCAAGGAGGGGGTGGCACTGAAGCTTTCTTT. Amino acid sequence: CASSQGGGGTEAFF.